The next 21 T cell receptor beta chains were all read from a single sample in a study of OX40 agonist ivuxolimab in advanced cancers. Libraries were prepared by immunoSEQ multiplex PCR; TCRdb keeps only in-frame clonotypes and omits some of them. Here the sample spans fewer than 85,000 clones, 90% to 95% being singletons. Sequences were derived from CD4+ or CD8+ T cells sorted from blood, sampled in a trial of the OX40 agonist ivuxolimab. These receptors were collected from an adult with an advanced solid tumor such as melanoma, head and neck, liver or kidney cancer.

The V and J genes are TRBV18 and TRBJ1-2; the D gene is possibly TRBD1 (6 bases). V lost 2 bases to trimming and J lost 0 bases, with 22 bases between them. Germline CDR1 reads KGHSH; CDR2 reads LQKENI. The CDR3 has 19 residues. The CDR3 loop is CASSPNFLGTSDTNYGYTF. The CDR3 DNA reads TGTGCCAGCTCACCAAACTTTTTAGGGACAAGTGATACTAACTATGGCTACACCTTC.

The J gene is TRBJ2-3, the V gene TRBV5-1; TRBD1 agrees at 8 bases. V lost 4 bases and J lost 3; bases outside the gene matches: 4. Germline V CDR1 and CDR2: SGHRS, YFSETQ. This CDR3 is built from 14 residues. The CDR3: CASSPGQGTDTQYF. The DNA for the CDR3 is TGCGCCAGCAGCCCAGGACAGGGAACAGATACGCAGTATTTT. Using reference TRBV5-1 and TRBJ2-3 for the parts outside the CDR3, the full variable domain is KAGVTQTPRYLIKTRGQQVTLSCSPISGHRSVSWYQQTPGQGLQFLFEYFSETQRNKGNFPGRFSGRQFSNSRSEMNVSTLELGDSALYLCASSPGQGTDTQYFGPGTRLTVL.

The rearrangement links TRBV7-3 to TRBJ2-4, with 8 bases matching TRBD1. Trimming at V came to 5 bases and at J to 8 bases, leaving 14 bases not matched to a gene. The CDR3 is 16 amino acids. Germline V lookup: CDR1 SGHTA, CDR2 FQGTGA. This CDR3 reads CASSRSWTGLTDIQYF. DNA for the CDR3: TGTGCCAGCAGCCGATCGTGGACAGGGTTGACGGACATTCAGTACTTC.

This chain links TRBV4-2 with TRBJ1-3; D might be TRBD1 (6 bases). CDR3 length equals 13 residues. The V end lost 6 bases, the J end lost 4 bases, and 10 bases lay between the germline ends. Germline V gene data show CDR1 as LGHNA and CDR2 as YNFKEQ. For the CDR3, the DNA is TGTGCCAGCAGTCCAGGGGCCGGAAACACCATATATTTT. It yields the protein CASSPGAGNTIYF.

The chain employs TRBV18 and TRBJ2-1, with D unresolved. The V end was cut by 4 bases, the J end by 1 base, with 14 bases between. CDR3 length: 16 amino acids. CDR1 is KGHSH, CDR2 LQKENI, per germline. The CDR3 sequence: CASSQPGLASYNEQFF. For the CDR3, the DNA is TGTGCCAGCTCACAGCCGGGCCTTGCGTCCTACAATGAGCAGTTCTTC.

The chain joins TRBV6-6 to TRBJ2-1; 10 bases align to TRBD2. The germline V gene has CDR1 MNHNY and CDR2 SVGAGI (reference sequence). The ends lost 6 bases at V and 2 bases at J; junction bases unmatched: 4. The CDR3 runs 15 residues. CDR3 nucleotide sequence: TGTGCCAGCAGCTATGGACTAGCGGCCTACAATGAGCAGTTCTTC. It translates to CASSYGLAAYNEQFF.

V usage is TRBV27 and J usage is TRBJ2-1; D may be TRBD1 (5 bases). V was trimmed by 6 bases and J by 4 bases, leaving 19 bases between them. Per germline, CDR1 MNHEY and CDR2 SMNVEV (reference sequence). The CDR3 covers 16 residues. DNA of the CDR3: TGTGCCAGCAGCTCCCGGGTCAGGGCGGAGTACAATGAGCAGTTCTTC. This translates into CASSSRVRAEYNEQFF.

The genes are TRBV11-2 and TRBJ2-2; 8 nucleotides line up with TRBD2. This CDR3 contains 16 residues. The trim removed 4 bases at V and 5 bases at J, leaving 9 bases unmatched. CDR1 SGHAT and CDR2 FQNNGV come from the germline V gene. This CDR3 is CASSSQGLARTGELFF. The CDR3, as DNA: TGTGCCAGCAGCTCCCAAGGACTAGCAAGGACCGGGGAGCTGTTTTTT.

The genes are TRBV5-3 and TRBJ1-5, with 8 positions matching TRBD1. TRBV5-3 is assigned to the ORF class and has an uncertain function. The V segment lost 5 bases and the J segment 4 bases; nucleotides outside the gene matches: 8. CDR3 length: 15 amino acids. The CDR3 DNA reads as TGTGCCAGAAGACCACCAGGGGGCTGTAATCAGCCCCAGCATTTT. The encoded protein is CARRPPGGCNQPQHF.

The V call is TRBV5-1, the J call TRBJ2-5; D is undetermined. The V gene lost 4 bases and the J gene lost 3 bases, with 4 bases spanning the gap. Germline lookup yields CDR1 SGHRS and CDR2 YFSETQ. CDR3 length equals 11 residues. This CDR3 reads CASSVKETQYF. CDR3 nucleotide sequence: TGCGCCAGCAGCGTGAAAGAGACCCAGTACTTC.

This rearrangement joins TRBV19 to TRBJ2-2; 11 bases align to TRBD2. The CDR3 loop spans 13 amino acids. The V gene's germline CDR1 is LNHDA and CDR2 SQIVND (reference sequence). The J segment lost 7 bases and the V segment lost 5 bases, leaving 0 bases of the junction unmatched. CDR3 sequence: CASSLAGGGELFF. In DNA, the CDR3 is TGTGCCAGTAGTCTAGCGGGAGGCGGGGAGCTGTTTTTT.

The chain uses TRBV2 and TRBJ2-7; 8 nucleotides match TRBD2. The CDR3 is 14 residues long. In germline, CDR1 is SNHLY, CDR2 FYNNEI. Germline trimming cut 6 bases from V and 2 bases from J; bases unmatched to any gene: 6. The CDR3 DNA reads TGTGCCAGCAGAGTTAGCGGGATTCCCTACGAGCAGTACTTC. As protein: CASRVSGIPYEQYF.

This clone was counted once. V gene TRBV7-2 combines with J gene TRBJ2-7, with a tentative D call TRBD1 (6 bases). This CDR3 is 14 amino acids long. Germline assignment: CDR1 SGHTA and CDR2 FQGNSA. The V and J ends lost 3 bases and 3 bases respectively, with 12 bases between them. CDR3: CASSFTGMNYEQYF. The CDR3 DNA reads TGTGCCAGCAGCTTCACAGGGATGAACTACGAGCAGTACTTC. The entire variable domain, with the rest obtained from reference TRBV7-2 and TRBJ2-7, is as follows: GAGVSQSPSNKVTEKGKDVELRCDPISGHTALYWYRQSLGQGLEFLIYFQGNSAPDKSGLPSDRFSAERTGGSVSTLTIQRTQQEDSAVYLCASSFTGMNYEQYFGPGTRLTVT.

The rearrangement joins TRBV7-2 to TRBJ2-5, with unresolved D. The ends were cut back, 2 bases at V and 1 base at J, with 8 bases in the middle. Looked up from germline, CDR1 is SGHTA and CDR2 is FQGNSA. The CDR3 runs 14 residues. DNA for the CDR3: TGTGCCAGCAGCTTAACCGGCAGCCAAGAGACCCAGTACTTC. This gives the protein CASSLTGSQETQYF.

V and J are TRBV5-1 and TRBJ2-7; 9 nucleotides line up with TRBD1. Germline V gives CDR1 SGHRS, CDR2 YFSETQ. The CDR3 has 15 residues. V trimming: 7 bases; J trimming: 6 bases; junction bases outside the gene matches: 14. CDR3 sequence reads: CASAYSGTGNGEQYF. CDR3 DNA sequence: TGCGCCAGCGCCTACTCCGGGACAGGGAACGGCGAGCAGTACTTC. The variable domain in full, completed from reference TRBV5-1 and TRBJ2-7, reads KAGVTQTPRYLIKTRGQQVTLSCSPISGHRSVSWYQQTPGQGLQFLFEYFSETQRNKGNFPGRFSGRQFSNSRSEMNVSTLELGDSALYLCASAYSGTGNGEQYFGPGTRLTVT.

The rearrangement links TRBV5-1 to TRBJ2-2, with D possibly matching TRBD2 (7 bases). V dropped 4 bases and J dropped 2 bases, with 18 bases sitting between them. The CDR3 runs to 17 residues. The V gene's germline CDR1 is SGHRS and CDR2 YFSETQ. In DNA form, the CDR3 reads TGCGCCAGCAGCGAGGCGGGGGCCATCCCCAACACCGGGGAGCTGTTTTTT. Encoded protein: CASSEAGAIPNTGELFF. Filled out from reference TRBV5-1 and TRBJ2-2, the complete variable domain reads KAGVTQTPRYLIKTRGQQVTLSCSPISGHRSVSWYQQTPGQGLQFLFEYFSETQRNKGNFPGRFSGRQFSNSRSEMNVSTLELGDSALYLCASSEAGAIPNTGELFFGEGSRLTVL.

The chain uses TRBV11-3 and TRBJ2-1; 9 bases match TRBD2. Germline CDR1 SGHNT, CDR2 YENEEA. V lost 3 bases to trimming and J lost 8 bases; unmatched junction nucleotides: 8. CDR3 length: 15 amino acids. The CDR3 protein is CASSLGREGLDEQFF. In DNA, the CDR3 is TGTGCCAGCAGCTTGGGGCGGGAGGGTTTGGATGAGCAGTTCTTC.

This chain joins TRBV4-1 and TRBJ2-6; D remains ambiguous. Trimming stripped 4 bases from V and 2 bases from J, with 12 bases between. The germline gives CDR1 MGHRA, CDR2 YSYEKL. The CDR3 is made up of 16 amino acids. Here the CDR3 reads CASSRLGVPGANVLTF. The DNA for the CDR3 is TGCGCCAGCAGCCGCCTTGGGGTCCCTGGGGCCAACGTCCTGACTTTC.

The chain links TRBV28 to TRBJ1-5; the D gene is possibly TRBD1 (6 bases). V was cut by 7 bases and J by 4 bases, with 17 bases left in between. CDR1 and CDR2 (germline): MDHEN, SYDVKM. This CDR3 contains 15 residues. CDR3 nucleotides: TGTGCCAGCAAACCACCATATACAGGGAATCAGCCCCAGCATTTT. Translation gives CASKPPYTGNQPQHF.

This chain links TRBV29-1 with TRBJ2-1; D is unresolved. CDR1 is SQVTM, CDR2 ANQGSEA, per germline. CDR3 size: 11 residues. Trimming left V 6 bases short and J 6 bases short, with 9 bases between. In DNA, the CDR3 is TGCAGCGTCGTAACACTCAATGAGCAGTTCTTC. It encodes CSVVTLNEQFF.

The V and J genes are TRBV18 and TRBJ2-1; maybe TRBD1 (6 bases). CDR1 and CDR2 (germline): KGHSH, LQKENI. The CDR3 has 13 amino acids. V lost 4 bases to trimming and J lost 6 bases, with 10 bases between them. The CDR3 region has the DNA TGTGCCAGCTCACTCGGACAGTTCAATGAGCAGTTCTTC. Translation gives CASSLGQFNEQFF.